This T cell receptor beta chain was identified during a study of T-cell memory formation after mild COVID-19. TCRdb re-called the 5' RACE reads with MiXCR, one entry per CDR3 protein. The sample has hundreds of thousands of distinct CDR3 sequences; approximately 15% are singletons. The V and J ends lost 2 bases and 4 bases respectively, with 14 bases between them. Germline-derived CDR1 and CDR2 are SGHTA and FQGNSA. The CDR3 is 15 amino acids. General study findings and limits: Nothing showed for sure that second-wave clones peaking on day 37 were SARS-CoV-2 specific. Whereas later expanders leaned CD4+, clones contracting day 15 to 85 showed a balanced CD4/CD8 makeup.

This clonotype was observed a handful of times. Antigen unknown. The TCR was taken from a man between 18 and 35 years old who had mild COVID-19 (a few samples of this study predate the infection). Cell type and time point are not known. The chain uses TRBV7-2 and TRBJ1-2, with TRBD1 as a possible D gene (5 bases). The sequencing sample was made of PBMCs or a T cell subset sorted from them (not recorded which). CDR3 coding DNA: TGTGCCAGCAGCTTATTGGGGGACGGGATCTATGGCTACACCTTC. Protein product: CASSLLGDGIYGYTF.